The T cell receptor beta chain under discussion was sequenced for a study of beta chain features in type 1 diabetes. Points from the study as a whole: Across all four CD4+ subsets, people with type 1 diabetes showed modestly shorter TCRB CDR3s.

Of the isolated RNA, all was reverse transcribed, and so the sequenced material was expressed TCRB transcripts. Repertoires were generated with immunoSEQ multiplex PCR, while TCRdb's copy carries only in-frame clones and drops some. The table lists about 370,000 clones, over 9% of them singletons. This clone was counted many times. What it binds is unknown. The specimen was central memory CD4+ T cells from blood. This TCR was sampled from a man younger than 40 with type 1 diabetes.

CDR3 coding DNA: TGTGCCAGCAGCTTAGTAGGAGACAGGGGGAATCAGCCCCAGCATTTT. This encodes CASSLVGDRGNQPQHF. The chain combines TRBV7-9 with TRBJ1-5; 9 bases align to TRBD1. CDR1 is SEHNR, CDR2 FQNEAQ, per germline (reference sequence). The CDR3 length is 16 residues. Trimming cost V 1 base and J 4 bases; bases outside gene matches: 5.